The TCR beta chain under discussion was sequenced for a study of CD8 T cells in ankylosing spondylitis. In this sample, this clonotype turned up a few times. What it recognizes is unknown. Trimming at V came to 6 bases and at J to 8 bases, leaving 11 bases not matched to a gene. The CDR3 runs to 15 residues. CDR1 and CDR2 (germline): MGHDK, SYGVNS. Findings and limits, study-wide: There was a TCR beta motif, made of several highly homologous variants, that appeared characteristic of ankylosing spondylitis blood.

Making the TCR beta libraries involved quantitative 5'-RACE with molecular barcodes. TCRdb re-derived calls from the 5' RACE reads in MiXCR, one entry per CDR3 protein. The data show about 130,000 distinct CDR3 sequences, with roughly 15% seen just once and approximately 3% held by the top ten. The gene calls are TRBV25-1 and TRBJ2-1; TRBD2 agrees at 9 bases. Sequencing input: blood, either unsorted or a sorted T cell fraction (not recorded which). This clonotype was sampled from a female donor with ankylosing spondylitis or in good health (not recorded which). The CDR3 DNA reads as TGTGCCAGCAGGTCTCAGGAGGGACTAGCACATGAGCAGTTCTTC. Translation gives CASRSQEGLAHEQFF.